This is a list of T cell receptor beta chains from one sample in a study of tumor-infiltrating lymphocytes in primary liver carcinoma. Each CDR3 protein gets one entry after TCRdb re-called the multiplex PCR reads with MiXCR. The repertoire holds fewer than 350,000 distinct CDR3 sequences, with 65% as singletons. The specimen sequenced was peripheral blood. The source is a man between 35 and 55 years old with primary liver carcinoma and hepatitis B virus infection. The CDR3 runs from the conserved cysteine through the conserved F or W. Each record gives: CDR3 DNA, CDR3 protein, V gene, CDR3 length, clone size, J gene, D gene. D genes are given only for firm matches. Size is stated for part of the rows, as once, few or many counts, or as a class when the clone is expanded.

CDR3nt: TGTGCCAGCAGCTTCAGTGGGGGGTTAGAAGTTTTCTTT; CDR3aa: CASSFSGGLEVFF; v_gene: TRBV11-2; len: 13; abundance: once; j_gene: TRBJ1-1; d_gene: .
CDR3nt: TGCGCCAGCAACCAAGATCGAGTAGGGGGCTACGAGCAATACTTC; CDR3aa: CASNQDRVGGYEQYF; v_gene: TRBV4-3; len: 15; abundance: .; j_gene: TRBJ2-7; d_gene: TRBD1
CDR3nt: TGTGCCTGGAGTTTAGGACAGGGATTGTTTGAAGCTTTCTTT; CDR3aa: CAWSLGQGLFEAFF; v_gene: TRBV30; len: 14; abundance: few; j_gene: TRBJ1-1; d_gene: TRBD1
CDR3nt: TGTGCCAGCAGTCCTAACAGGGGATGGAGTGGCTACACCTTC; CDR3aa: CASSPNRGWSGYTF; v_gene: TRBV12-3/TRBV12-4; len: 14; abundance: .; j_gene: TRBJ1-2; d_gene: TRBD1
CDR3nt: TGCGCCAGCAGCTTGAGGGGACTAGCGGGAGTCAATGAGCAGTTCTTC; CDR3aa: CASSLRGLAGVNEQFF; v_gene: TRBV5-4; len: 16; abundance: .; j_gene: TRBJ2-1; d_gene: TRBD2
CDR3nt: TGTGCCAGCAGCTTAACCGGCGGGAACCCTGAAGTTTTCTTT; CDR3aa: CASSLTGGNPEVFF; v_gene: TRBV11-2; len: 14; abundance: .; j_gene: TRBJ1-1; d_gene: .
CDR3nt: TGTGCCAGCAGTTTAGCATCAGAGCCCTACGAGCAGCGCTTC; CDR3aa: CASSLASEPYEQRF; v_gene: TRBV12-3/TRBV12-4; len: 14; abundance: .; j_gene: TRBJ2-5; d_gene: .
CDR3nt: TGTGCCAGCAGTTTAGGGCGGGACTATGGCTACACCTTC; CDR3aa: CASSLGRDYGYTF; v_gene: TRBV12-3/TRBV12-4; len: 13; abundance: many; j_gene: TRBJ1-2; d_gene: .
CDR3nt: TGTGCCAGCAGCTTGACAGGGACCCAAGAGACCCAGTACTTC; CDR3aa: CASSLTGTQETQYF; v_gene: TRBV7-8; len: 14; abundance: many; j_gene: TRBJ2-5; d_gene: TRBD1
CDR3nt: TGTGCCAGCAGCCCAGGGGCACAGGGGTTCTCCTACGAGCAGTACTTC; CDR3aa: CASSPGAQGFSYEQYF; v_gene: TRBV5-6; len: 16; abundance: .; j_gene: TRBJ2-7; d_gene: TRBD1
CDR3nt: TGTGCCAGCAGTTACAACCGACCCGGGACTGCGAACACCGGGGAGCTGTTTTTT; CDR3aa: CASSYNRPGTANTGELFF; v_gene: TRBV6-5; len: 18; abundance: few; j_gene: TRBJ2-2; d_gene: .
CDR3nt: TGTGCCAGCAGCCCGTTACGAGGGGACGAGCAGTATTTC; CDR3aa: CASSPLRGDEQYF; v_gene: TRBV11-1; len: 13; abundance: .; j_gene: TRBJ2-7; d_gene: .
CDR3nt: TGTGCCAGCAGCTTAGGGGGCCTCCCCACAGATACGCAGTATTTT; CDR3aa: CASSLGGLPTDTQYF; v_gene: TRBV7-8; len: 15; abundance: .; j_gene: TRBJ2-3; d_gene: .
CDR3nt: TGTGCCATCCCAGCCTACAGCGGATATCCCGGGGAGCTATTTTTT; CDR3aa: CAIPAYSGYPGELFF; v_gene: TRBV10-3; len: 15; abundance: .; j_gene: TRBJ2-2; d_gene: .
CDR3nt: TGTGCCAGCAGTCCCCCCCGGGACAGGGTTAGCACTGAAGCTTTCTTT; CDR3aa: CASSPPRDRVSTEAFF; v_gene: TRBV28; len: 16; abundance: .; j_gene: TRBJ1-1; d_gene: TRBD1
CDR3nt: TGTGCCAGCAGCCTTGGACAGGTGTTGAATGAGCAGTTCTTC; CDR3aa: CASSLGQVLNEQFF; v_gene: TRBV6-6; len: 14; abundance: few; j_gene: TRBJ2-1; d_gene: TRBD1
CDR3nt: TGTGTCAGCAGCCAAGCCGGGAGCGGGGGTGCGCAGTATTTT; CDR3aa: CVSSQAGSGGAQYF; v_gene: TRBV4-2; len: 14; abundance: .; j_gene: TRBJ2-3; d_gene: TRBD2
CDR3nt: TGCGCCAGCAGCCAAGATCCAGGGCCCTACGAGCAGTACTTC; CDR3aa: CASSQDPGPYEQYF; v_gene: TRBV4-1; len: 14; abundance: many; j_gene: TRBJ2-7; d_gene: .
CDR3nt: TGCAGCGTTGAAGAAGCTAGGAGTGGAGGCTACATCTTC; CDR3aa: CSVEEARSGGYIF; v_gene: TRBV29-1; len: 13; abundance: .; j_gene: TRBJ1-2; d_gene: .
CDR3nt: TGTGCCAGCAGTTACCAACCTCTTAGCGAGAGGGCCAGAAATGAGCAGTTCTTC; CDR3aa: CASSYQPLSERARNEQFF; v_gene: TRBV6-2/TRBV6-3; len: 18; abundance: .; j_gene: TRBJ2-1; d_gene: .
CDR3nt: TGTGCCAGCAGCTTGGTTAGCGGGAGAAAAACCGGGGAGCTGTTTTTT; CDR3aa: CASSLVSGRKTGELFF; v_gene: TRBV5-5; len: 16; abundance: .; j_gene: TRBJ2-2; d_gene: TRBD2
CDR3nt: TGTGCCAGCAGTTCCCCCACGACAGGGATTGCTTTCTTT; CDR3aa: CASSSPTTGIAFF; v_gene: TRBV28; len: 13; abundance: .; j_gene: TRBJ1-1; d_gene: TRBD1
CDR3nt: TGTGCCAGCAGCGTTAGCGGGACAGCCTACGAGCAGTACTTC; CDR3aa: CASSVSGTAYEQYF; v_gene: TRBV11-2; len: 14; abundance: many; j_gene: TRBJ2-7; d_gene: .
CDR3nt: TGCGCCAGCAGCCAAGTCAGTCTAGTTGGAGTCTGCGAGCAGTACTTC; CDR3aa: CASSQVSLVGVCEQYF; v_gene: TRBV4-1; len: 16; abundance: .; j_gene: TRBJ2-7; d_gene: .
CDR3nt: TGTGCCAGTCGCCCCGGGGGTGAGCAGTTCTTC; CDR3aa: CASRPGGEQFF; v_gene: TRBV28; len: 11; abundance: .; j_gene: TRBJ2-1; d_gene: .
CDR3nt: TGTGCCAGCAGCCCAGGGTACACAGATACGCAGTATTTT; CDR3aa: CASSPGYTDTQYF; v_gene: TRBV11-1; len: 13; abundance: many; j_gene: TRBJ2-3; d_gene: .
CDR3nt: TGTGCCAGCAGTTCTCTTATCGGGAGGGGGGGAGATACGCAGTATTTT; CDR3aa: CASSSLIGRGGDTQYF; v_gene: TRBV12-3/TRBV12-4; len: 16; abundance: .; j_gene: TRBJ2-3; d_gene: TRBD2
CDR3nt: TGTGCCATCAGAGACACAGATACGCACTACTTT; CDR3aa: CAIRDTDTHYF; v_gene: TRBV10-3; len: 11; abundance: .; j_gene: TRBJ2-3; d_gene: .
CDR3nt: TGTGCCAACAGCTTGTCGGGGGTAACCATCGGGGAGCTGTTTTTT; CDR3aa: CANSLSGVTIGELFF; v_gene: TRBV5-4; len: 15; abundance: .; j_gene: TRBJ2-2; d_gene: .
CDR3nt: TGCGCCAGCAGCTTTATCTCAGGAACAGATACGCAGTATTTT; CDR3aa: CASSFISGTDTQYF; v_gene: TRBV5-1; len: 14; abundance: .; j_gene: TRBJ2-3; d_gene: .
CDR3nt: TGCAGCACCTACTCAAATACGCGGTATTTT; CDR3aa: CSTYSNTRYF; v_gene: TRBV29-1; len: 10; abundance: .; j_gene: TRBJ2-3; d_gene: .
CDR3nt: TGCAGTGCTAGAGATCGGGTGAACACTGAAGCTTTCTTT; CDR3aa: CSARDRVNTEAFF; v_gene: TRBV20-1; len: 13; abundance: many; j_gene: TRBJ1-1; d_gene: .
CDR3nt: TGTGCCAGCAACCAAGTCTCGACAGGGCCACTCACCGGGGAGCTGTTTTTT; CDR3aa: CASNQVSTGPLTGELFF; v_gene: TRBV4-2; len: 17; abundance: once; j_gene: TRBJ2-2; d_gene: TRBD1
CDR3nt: TGTGCCAGCAGTGTTCAGCGGGAGCAGTATTTC; CDR3aa: CASSVQREQYF; v_gene: TRBV2; len: 11; abundance: .; j_gene: TRBJ2-7; d_gene: TRBD2
CDR3nt: TGTACCAGCAGCTCCACAGGGGGGGTTTGGGACACCATATATTTT; CDR3aa: CTSSSTGGVWDTIYF; v_gene: TRBV7-8; len: 15; abundance: .; j_gene: TRBJ1-3; d_gene: TRBD1
CDR3nt: TGCGCCAGCAACCACCTAGCGGGAGGGTCCTACAATGAGCAGTTCTTC; CDR3aa: CASNHLAGGSYNEQFF; v_gene: TRBV5-1; len: 16; abundance: .; j_gene: TRBJ2-1; d_gene: TRBD2
CDR3nt: TGTGCCAGCAGAAAGGGGGTTTCCATGAACACTGAAGCTTTCTTT; CDR3aa: CASRKGVSMNTEAFF; v_gene: TRBV6-1; len: 15; abundance: many; j_gene: TRBJ1-1; d_gene: .
CDR3nt: TGTGCCAGCAGCGCCAAGCGGGAGGGGGGCACAGATACGCAGTATTTT; CDR3aa: CASSAKREGGTDTQYF; v_gene: TRBV9; len: 16; abundance: .; j_gene: TRBJ2-3; d_gene: TRBD2
CDR3nt: TGTGCCAACAGCCGCGAGCCAAACACCGGGGAGCTGTTTTTT; CDR3aa: CANSREPNTGELFF; v_gene: TRBV14; len: 14; abundance: .; j_gene: TRBJ2-2; d_gene: .